These 11 T cell receptor beta chains came from one sample sequenced in a study of regulatory T cells in long-lasting Graves disease. Building of the TCR beta libraries involved iRepertoire HTBI primers and Arm-PCR of CDR3 regions. TCRdb itself ran the multiplex PCR reads through MiXCR, one entry per CDR3 protein. The sample lists about 660,000 distinct CDR3 sequences, roughly 30% seen once, with about 40% in the top ten. As for time point: persistent/refractory GD, antithyroid drugs over 5 years with positive TRAb. Preparation of the TCR library used RNA extracted from PBMCs. This specimen was peripheral blood mononuclear cells (PBMCs), taken when the disease was refractory, from a patient treated with antithyroid drugs. The receptors were sampled from a female donor with Graves disease.

This clonotype came up many times. One end of the junction does not line up with germline, which may come from a read error. The chain couples TRBV11-2 to TRBJ1-1; D is undetermined. Looked up from germline, CDR1 is SGHAT and CDR2 is FQNNGV. The CDR3 runs 14 residues. CDR3 coding DNA: TGCGCCAGCAGCTTCGGAACCGTGAACACTGAAGCTTTCTTT. It is translated as CASSFGTVNTEAFF.

This clonotype was detected ten times or more. CDR3 region: CASRATVGNSEAFF. CDR3 in DNA: TGTGCCAGCAGGGCGACAGTCGGTAATTCTGAAGCTTTCTTT. This chain connects TRBV11-2 to TRBJ1-1; maybe TRBD1 (5 bases). CDR1 is SGHAT and CDR2 is FQNNGV in the germline V gene. V was shortened by 6 bases and J by 6 bases, with 17 bases between the two germline ends. CDR3 length: 14 amino acids.

The chain combines TRBV4-1 with TRBJ2-5; tentative D call: TRBD1 (6 bases). This CDR3 has 15 amino acids. The ends were cut back, 3 bases at V and 5 bases at J, with 16 bases in the middle. Germline loops: CDR1 MGHRA, CDR2 YSYEKL. The CDR3 sequence: CASSQKIGGFETQYF. As DNA, the CDR3 is TGCGCCAGCAGCCAGAAGATAGGGGGATTTGAGACCCAGTACTTC.

This chain connects TRBV11-2 to TRBJ2-7; D uncertain. Trimming took 0 bases from V and 0 from J, leaving 6 bases between them. The CDR3 sequence is 14 residues long. CDR1 is SGHAT, CDR2 FQNNGV, per germline. CDR3 coding DNA: TGTGCCAGCAGCTTAGACCCAGGCTCCTACGAGCAGTACTTC. This encodes CASSLDPGSYEQYF.

The V and J genes are TRBV5-1 and TRBJ1-1, with a possible D match to TRBD1 (6 bases). Germline V gene data show CDR1 as SGHRS and CDR2 as YFSETQ. This CDR3 is built from 15 residues. The V and J ends lost 0 bases and 4 bases respectively, with 13 bases between them. CDR3 bases: TGCGCCAGCAGCTTGGAGGGGGGGATAGGCACTGAAGCTTTCTTT. As protein: CASSLEGGIGTEAFF.

The chain links TRBV6-5 to TRBJ1-3; no firm D call. The CDR3 consists of 17 residues. Germline loops: CDR1 MNHEY, CDR2 SVGAGI. V shed 2 bases and J shed 3 bases, with 17 bases lying between them. This CDR3 reads CASSYSGLGISGNTIYF. CDR3 DNA: TGTGCCAGCAGTTACAGTGGGCTGGGCATAAGTGGAAACACCATATATTTT.

V is TRBV6-9 and J is TRBJ1-1; D possibly corresponds to TRBD1 (5 bases). Per the germline V gene, CDR1 is MNHGY and CDR2 is SVAAGI. V was pared by 6 bases and J by 4 bases, with 12 bases between. This CDR3 has 13 residues. The CDR3 reads CASSYPQATEAFF. For the CDR3, the DNA is TGTGCCAGCAGCTATCCACAGGCCACTGAAGCTTTCTTT.

V usage is TRBV20-1 and J usage is TRBJ2-3, with D unclear. Trimming removed 4 bases at V and 0 bases at J, with 14 bases between. Germline V gene data show CDR1 as DFQATT and CDR2 as SNEGSKA (reference sequence). There are 15 residues in the CDR3. CDR3 residues: CSAIPKGTSTDTQYF. CDR3 coding DNA: TGCAGTGCTATTCCCAAGGGCACTAGCACAGATACGCAGTATTTT.

CDR3: CASGLLTRQAWGQVSSRRPLHF. CDR3 DNA sequence: TGTGCCAGCGGCTTACTTACCCGACAGGCGTGGGGACAGGTTTCCTCCAGGCGGCCCCTCCACTTT. The V gene is TRBV6-1, the J gene TRBJ1-6, with TRBD1 matching 8 bases. The ends lost 8 bases at V and 13 bases at J; junction bases unmatched: 37. The CDR3 is made up of 22 amino acids. Germline V gene data show CDR1 as MNHNS and CDR2 as SASEGT.

V is TRBV5-1 and J is TRBJ1-2; tentatively, D is TRBD1 (5 bases). The CDR3 totals 16 residues. In germline, CDR1 is SGHRS, CDR2 YFSETQ. V was cut by 0 bases and J by 3 bases, with 15 bases left in between. The CDR3 DNA follows: TGCGCCAGCAGCTTGGGCGGGGCCGAAACCCACTATGGCTACACCTTC. Its translation: CASSLGGAETHYGYTF.

The chain couples TRBV5-1 to TRBJ1-3; TRBD1 matches 10 bases. This CDR3 has 16 amino acids. The V gene's germline CDR1 is SGHRS and CDR2 YFSETQ. J was trimmed by 3 bases and V by 3 bases; bases with no gene match: 6. This CDR3 reads CASSSQGQGSGNTIYF. Here the CDR3 DNA reads TGCGCCAGCAGCTCACAGGGACAGGGGAGTGGAAACACCATATATTTT.